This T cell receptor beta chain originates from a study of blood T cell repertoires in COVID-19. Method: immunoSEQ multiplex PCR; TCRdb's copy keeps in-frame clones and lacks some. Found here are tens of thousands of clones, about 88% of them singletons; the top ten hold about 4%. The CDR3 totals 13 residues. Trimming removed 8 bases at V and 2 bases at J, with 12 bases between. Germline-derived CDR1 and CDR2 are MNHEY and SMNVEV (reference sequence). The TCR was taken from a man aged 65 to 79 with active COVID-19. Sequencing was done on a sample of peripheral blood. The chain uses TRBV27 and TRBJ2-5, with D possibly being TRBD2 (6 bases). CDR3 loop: CASRRLGQETQYF. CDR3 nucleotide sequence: TGTGCCAGCCGCCGACTAGGGCAAGAGACCCAGTACTTC.